This T cell receptor beta chain was found in a study of beta chain features in type 1 diabetes. Study results and limitations: When Type 1 diabetes patients were examined, their TCRB CDR3s proved moderately but significantly shorter in all four CD4+ subsets.

Remarks on this clone: Its antigen is not identified.

This CDR3 contains 12 residues. Trimming shortened V by 6 bases and J by 10 bases, and 13 bases separated the two germline ends. CDR1 and CDR2 from the germline V gene are SNHLY and FYNNEI. All of the isolated RNA was reverse transcribed, so expressed TCRB transcripts were sequenced. Assay used: immunoSEQ multiplex PCR; TCRdb lists only in-frame clones, some missing. Of 600,000 to 700,000 clones in the sample, 9.5% to 15% were seen once. What was sequenced was naive CD4+ T cells from blood. This chain joins TRBV2 and TRBJ2-1; no clear D. The TCR sequence derives from a man aged 30 to 39 with type 1 diabetes. This CDR3 is CASREHPAEQFF. The CDR3 nucleotides read TGTGCCAGCAGGGAACACCCGGCCGAGCAGTTCTTC.